The 25 T cell receptor beta chains presented below share a single source sample, sequenced in a study of CD8 T cells in ankylosing spondylitis. TCRdb re-derived calls from the 5' RACE reads in MiXCR, one entry per CDR3 protein. The data show roughly 280,000 distinct CDR3 sequences, 20% seen once. The sample was blood, either unsorted or a sorted T cell fraction (not recorded which). These receptors were obtained from a male donor with ankylosing spondylitis or in good health (not recorded which).

In this sample, this clonotype turned up a few times. The V call is TRBV25-1, the J call TRBJ1-6, with 7 bases matching TRBD1. Germline V gives CDR1 MGHDK, CDR2 SYGVNS. Losses at the gene ends were 6 bases for V and 4 bases for J; bases not matched to a gene: 9. CDR3 length: 16 amino acids. CDR3 sequence (DNA): TGTGCCAGCAGGGAGACGGACAGGTCGTATAATTCACCCCTCCACTTT. Its protein product is CASRETDRSYNSPLHF. Variable domain in full (rest from reference TRBV25-1 and TRBJ1-6): EADIYQTPRYLVIGTGKKITLECSQTMGHDKMYWYQQDPGMELHLIHYSYGVNSTEKGDLSSESTVSRIRTEHFPLTLESARPSHTSQYLCASRETDRSYNSPLHFGNGTRLTVT.

About this clonotype itself: One junction end disagrees with the germline gene, perhaps due to a read error. The rearrangement joins TRBV6-1 to TRBJ1-2; D remains unclear. Germline V lookup: CDR1 MNHNS, CDR2 SASEGT. The CDR3 sequence is 11 residues long. The CDR3: CAGSEEGGYTF. CDR3 coding DNA: TGTGCCGGCAGTGAAGAGGGTGGCTACACCTTC.

This clonotype showed up just a few times. The chain recombines TRBV27 with TRBJ2-3, with D perhaps TRBD2 (6 bases). There are 15 residues in the CDR3. CDR1 and CDR2 from the germline V gene are MNHEY and SMNVEV (reference sequence). V lost 3 bases to trimming and J lost 5 bases, with 15 bases between them. The CDR3 bases are TGTGCCAGCAGTTTTGGAGGAGGGCCAGGAGATACGCAGTATTTT. Translation gives CASSFGGGPGDTQYF.

The V and J genes are TRBV3-1 and TRBJ1-2; TRBD1 aligns across 10 bases. The length of the CDR3 is 14 residues. From germline, CDR1 is LGHDT and CDR2 YNNKEL (reference sequence). The V segment lost 5 bases and the J segment 6 bases; nucleotides outside the gene matches: 6. The CDR3 DNA reads as TGTGCCAGCAGCAAACGGACAGGGGGAGATGGCTACACCTTC. It is translated as CASSKRTGGDGYTF.

In this sample, this clonotype turned up a few times. The chain is built from TRBV14 and TRBJ2-3; D gene uncertain. The CDR3 contains 14 residues. V lost 3 bases, J lost 5 bases, and 12 bases lay in between. In germline, CDR1 is SGHDN, CDR2 FVKESK. In nucleotides, the CDR3 is TGTGCCAGCAGCCACCCTCCGGTGCGAGATACGCAGTATTTT. This sequence encodes CASSHPPVRDTQYF.

This clonotype was seen a handful of times. V gene TRBV3-1 combines with J gene TRBJ1-4, with a weak D call TRBD1 (5 bases). The CDR3 is 14 residues long. The V end was cut by 4 bases, the J end by 8 bases, with 14 bases between. The germline V gene has CDR1 LGHDT and CDR2 YNNKEL (reference sequence). The CDR3 loop reads CASSLSGMGEKLFF. Here the CDR3 DNA reads TGTGCCAGCAGCCTATCAGGGATGGGGGAAAAACTGTTTTTT.

This clonotype has only a few counts. The chain carries TRBV9 and TRBJ2-5; D may be TRBD1 (5 bases). Germline values: CDR1 SGDLS, CDR2 YYNGEE. The CDR3 is 13 amino acids. The V and J ends lost 0 bases and 5 bases respectively, with 8 bases between them. This CDR3 is CASSVGGVETQYF. In DNA form, the CDR3 reads TGTGCCAGCAGCGTAGGGGGCGTGGAGACCCAGTACTTC.

The V and J genes are TRBV11-3 and TRBJ1-1; D gene ambiguous. This CDR3 spans 15 amino acids. Germline-derived CDR1 and CDR2 are SGHNT and YENEEA. V dropped 5 bases and J dropped 0 bases, with 13 bases sitting between them. CDR3 bases: TGTGCCAGCAGCCCCGGGAACAGCATGAACACTGAAGCTTTCTTT. Encoded protein: CASSPGNSMNTEAFF.

This clonotype was found many times. The chain carries TRBV10-3 and TRBJ1-1; 11 bases agree with TRBD1. Germline lookup yields CDR1 ENHRY and CDR2 SYGVKD. This CDR3 has 15 residues. V gave up 1 base and J gave up 4 bases; unmatched junction bases: 2. CDR3 sequence reads: CAISELGTGGTEAFF. The CDR3 DNA follows: TGTGCCATCAGTGAGTTGGGGACAGGGGGCACTGAAGCTTTCTTT.

This clonotype was picked up a small number of times. This CDR3 reads CASSTSGVDQYF. The CDR3 DNA sequence: TGTGCCAGCAGTACCTCAGGGGTGGACCAGTACTTC. This chain joins TRBV12-3 or TRBV12-4 and TRBJ2-5, with D possibly matching TRBD1 (6 bases). The CDR3 runs to 12 residues. The V end was cut by 5 bases, the J end by 10 bases, with 14 bases between.

V and J are TRBV27 and TRBJ1-6, with D possibly being TRBD1 (5 bases). This CDR3 region has 16 residues. The V and J ends lost 4 bases and 7 bases respectively, with 17 bases between them. Germline V lookup: CDR1 MNHEY, CDR2 SMNVEV (reference sequence). This chain's CDR3 is CASSSGTSLSNSPLHF. CDR3 DNA: TGTGCCAGCAGTTCTGGGACGTCGCTCTCAAATTCACCCCTCCACTTT.

The chain joins TRBV5-1 to TRBJ2-1; perhaps TRBD1 as D (7 bases). Germline V gene data show CDR1 as SGHRS and CDR2 as YFSETQ. CDR3 size: 16 residues. Trimming left V 4 bases short and J 4 bases short, with 18 bases between. The CDR3 region has the DNA TGCGCCAGCAGCAGCCCTTGGCAGGGGGGATACAATGAGCAGTTCTTC. It is translated as CASSSPWQGGYNEQFF. The variable domain in full, completed from reference TRBV5-1 and TRBJ2-1, reads KAGVTQTPRYLIKTRGQQVTLSCSPISGHRSVSWYQQTPGQGLQFLFEYFSETQRNKGNFPGRFSGRQFSNSRSEMNVSTLELGDSALYLCASSSPWQGGYNEQFFGPGTRLTVL.

The table lists this clonotype with many counts. This chain links TRBV20-1 with TRBJ1-3; D gene ambiguous. Trimming shortened V by 6 bases and J by 0 bases, and 21 bases separated the two germline ends. Germline V gene data show CDR1 as DFQATT and CDR2 as SNEGSKA (reference sequence). The CDR3 is 17 residues long. Written as DNA, the CDR3 is TGCAGTGCGAGCCGACGATTTATGACTAGCTCTGGAAACACCATATATTTT. Residues: CSASRRFMTSSGNTIYF.

This clonotype was detected ten times or more. The chain employs TRBV10-3 and TRBJ1-1; a weak D match, TRBD1 (5 bases). This CDR3 has 17 amino acids. V was pared by 0 bases and J by 10 bases, with 24 bases between. The germline V gene encodes CDR1 ENHRY and CDR2 SYGVKD. The CDR3 DNA is TGTGCCATCAGTGAGTCGAGTCGTGCAGGGATGGCAGCCGCAGCTTTCTTT. This translates into CAISESSRAGMAAAAFF.

This clonotype was recorded many times. The gene calls are TRBV12-3 or TRBV12-4 and TRBJ1-5; 7 positions match TRBD1. The CDR3 sequence is 15 residues long. Trimming cost V 8 bases and J 5 bases; bases outside gene matches: 12. Here the CDR3 DNA reads TGTGCCAGCCGCGGCTATGGGACAGATGATCAGCCCCAGCATTTT. As protein: CASRGYGTDDQPQHF.

This chain links TRBV10-3 with TRBJ2-3, with 12 bases fitting TRBD2. This CDR3 is built from 17 residues. The germline gives CDR1 ENHRY, CDR2 SYGVKD. Trimming cost V 0 bases and J 3 bases; bases outside gene matches: 4. In DNA form, the CDR3 reads TGTGCCATCAGTGAGTCCCATGGACTAGCGGGAACAGATACGCAGTATTTT. Translating gives CAISESHGLAGTDTQYF.

The sample holds a few counts of this clonotype. The chain has TRBV20-1 and TRBJ2-5, with 9 positions matching TRBD1. This CDR3 is 15 amino acids long. V lost 5 bases and J lost 3; bases outside the gene matches: 10. Germline V lookup: CDR1 DFQATT, CDR2 SNEGSKA (reference sequence). CDR3 nucleotides: TGCAGTGCTCCCCCTCTGGACAGGGGAGAAGAGACCCAGTACTTC. Amino acid sequence: CSAPPLDRGEETQYF.

This clonotype was seen more than once but under ten times. The gene calls are TRBV24-1 and TRBJ2-3; 9 nucleotides match TRBD2. Germline V lookup: CDR1 KGHDR, CDR2 SFDVKD. The CDR3 length is 16 residues. The trim removed 4 bases at V and 0 bases at J, leaving 4 bases unmatched. This chain's CDR3 is CATSDGTSTSTDTQYF. The DNA of the CDR3 is TGTGCCACCAGTGACGGGACTAGCACTAGCACAGATACGCAGTATTTT.

V and J are TRBV12-3 or TRBV12-4 and TRBJ2-1, with D possibly being TRBD2 (6 bases). This CDR3 contains 13 residues. The V end lost 4 bases, the J end lost 12 bases, and 16 bases lay between the germline ends. The CDR3 region is CASSSYRDSGQFF. The CDR3 DNA follows: TGTGCCAGCAGTTCCTACCGGGACTCGGGGCAGTTCTTC.

The genes are TRBV21-1 and TRBJ2-5; TRBD1, the table's D call, lacks a check against the DNA. TRBV21-1 is labeled a pseudogene. This CDR3 spans 14 amino acids. This CDR3 is CASSKASGAETQYF. The CDR3 DNA follows: TGTGCCAGCAGCAAAGCTTCAGGGGCAGAGACCCAGTACTTC.

The chain links TRBV9 to TRBJ2-1; D gene unclear. The CDR3 loop spans 13 amino acids. V was clipped by 4 bases and J by 9 bases, with 14 bases between them. CDR1 and CDR2 (germline): SGDLS, YYNGEE. This CDR3 is CASSSGPAGEQFF. In DNA, the CDR3 is TGTGCCAGCAGCTCAGGACCAGCAGGTGAGCAGTTCTTC.

This clonotype appeared many times. The chain employs TRBV29-1 and TRBJ2-1; TRBD1 matches 8 bases. This CDR3 is 14 amino acids long. Germline-derived CDR1 and CDR2 are SQVTM and ANQGSEA. J lost 3 bases, V lost 5 bases, and 6 bases had no gene match. CDR3 DNA sequence: TGCAGCGTTCCGACAGGGGCTGACTACAATGAGCAGTTCTTC. The encoded protein is CSVPTGADYNEQFF.

This clonotype was recorded a few times. This rearrangement joins TRBV5-6 to TRBJ2-7; 14 positions agree with TRBD2. Germline V gene data show CDR1 as SGHDT and CDR2 as YYEEEE. This CDR3 is built from 19 residues. V lost 4 bases, J lost 4 bases, and 16 bases stayed unmatched. The CDR3 sequence is CASSPSGLAGAGRQYEQYV. Here the CDR3 DNA reads TGTGCCAGCAGCCCGTCGGGACTAGCGGGAGCCGGCAGACAATACGAGCAGTACGTC.

This CDR3 is CAITRGDGKNTEAFF. DNA for the CDR3: TGTGCCATCACCAGAGGAGACGGAAAGAACACTGAAGCTTTCTTT. The chain uses TRBV10-3 and TRBJ1-1; no reliable D call. The CDR3 is 15 residues long. The V end lost 7 bases, the J end lost 1 base, and 16 bases lay between the germline ends. Germline lookup yields CDR1 ENHRY and CDR2 SYGVKD.

This clonotype was detected many times. The J gene is TRBJ2-5, the V gene TRBV20-1; TRBD2 matches at 8 bases. With V trimmed by 0 bases and J by 5 bases, 5 bases remained unmatched. This CDR3 is built from 14 residues. Germline assignment: CDR1 DFQATT and CDR2 SNEGSKA (reference sequence). In DNA form, the CDR3 reads TGCAGTGCTAGAGATCTGGCTAGCGGGGAGACCCAGTACTTC. Amino acid sequence: CSARDLASGETQYF.